These T cell receptor beta chains were read from a single sample in a study of shared clonotypes between healthy human individuals. Clones were read by immunoSEQ multiplex PCR, and TCRdb kept only the in-frame ones, dropping some. The profile shows about 1,500,000 clones, approximately 96% of them singletons. Sequences were obtained from naive CD4+ T cells sorted from blood. The receptors derive from a young man in good health. CDR3s include the opening cysteine and the closing phenylalanine or tryptophan. The D gene is left open where the match is weak. The size field is filled for only some rows; it gives once, few, many or a size class.

d_call: NA
clone_size: NA
j_call: TRBJ2-2
v_call: TRBV2
cdr3_nt: TGTGCCAGCAGTGACGGATTTGGCGGGAACACCGGGGAGCTGTTTTTT
cdr3_aa: CASSDGFGGNTGELFF

d_call: NA
clone_size: once
j_call: TRBJ1-3
v_call: TRBV6-5
cdr3_nt: TGTGCCAGCAGAGGACCGGGGTCTGGAAACACCATATATTTT
cdr3_aa: CASRGPGSGNTIYF

d_call: NA
clone_size: NA
j_call: TRBJ2-1
v_call: TRBV27
cdr3_nt: TGTGCCAGCAAGAGACGGAACTCGCATGAGCAGTTCTTC
cdr3_aa: CASKRRNSHEQFF

d_call: NA
clone_size: NA
j_call: TRBJ1-4
v_call: TRBV7-9
cdr3_nt: TGTGCCAGCAGCCGAGGGGCCGTTGAGGAAGAAAAACTGTTTTTT
cdr3_aa: CASSRGAVEEEKLFF

d_call: TRBD2
clone_size: NA
j_call: TRBJ2-7
v_call: TRBV18
cdr3_nt: TGTGCCAGCTCACCTCGAGCGGGAGGGCCATACGAGCAGTACTTC
cdr3_aa: CASSPRAGGPYEQYF

d_call: TRBD1
clone_size: NA
j_call: TRBJ2-7
v_call: TRBV11-2
cdr3_nt: TGTGCCAGCAGCTTAAGGAGGGACAGGGACCACGAGCAGTACTTC
cdr3_aa: CASSLRRDRDHEQYF

d_call: NA
clone_size: NA
j_call: TRBJ2-7
v_call: TRBV5-1
cdr3_nt: TGCGCCAGCAGCTTGGGACGGAGCTCCTACGAGCAGTACTTC
cdr3_aa: CASSLGRSSYEQYF

d_call: NA
clone_size: NA
j_call: TRBJ2-1
v_call: TRBV6-6
cdr3_nt: TGTGCCAGCAGTTACTCTGGTGAGCAGTTCTTC
cdr3_aa: CASSYSGEQFF

d_call: NA
clone_size: NA
j_call: TRBJ2-7
v_call: TRBV6-1
cdr3_nt: TGTGCCAGCAGTGAACGGGACGGCTCCTACGAGCAGTACTTC
cdr3_aa: CASSERDGSYEQYF

d_call: TRBD1
clone_size: once
j_call: TRBJ2-3
v_call: TRBV10-2
cdr3_nt: TGCGCCAGCAGGAAGAATTCTGGACAGGGAATTAATGATACGCAGTATTTT
cdr3_aa: CASRKNSGQGINDTQYF

d_call: NA
clone_size: NA
j_call: TRBJ1-2
v_call: TRBV7-9
cdr3_nt: TGTGCCAGCAGCTTGAGCCAATCTACAGACTATGGCTACACCTTC
cdr3_aa: CASSLSQSTDYGYTF

d_call: NA
clone_size: NA
j_call: TRBJ2-1
v_call: TRBV5-1
cdr3_nt: TGCGCCAGCAGCTTGGTCTCGGGACCCTCCTACAATGAGCAGTTCTTC
cdr3_aa: CASSLVSGPSYNEQFF

d_call: NA
clone_size: NA
j_call: TRBJ2-3
v_call: TRBV18
cdr3_nt: TGTGCCAGCTCACCGCCTCCGACAAATACGCAGTATTTT
cdr3_aa: CASSPPPTNTQYF

d_call: TRBD2
clone_size: NA
j_call: TRBJ2-1
v_call: TRBV12-5
cdr3_nt: TGTGCTAGTGGTTTGGTAAAGACTAGCGGGAGCACCTACAATGAGCAGTTCTTC
cdr3_aa: CASGLVKTSGSTYNEQFF

d_call: NA
clone_size: NA
j_call: TRBJ2-3
v_call: TRBV5-8
cdr3_nt: TGTGCCAGCAGCTTGTTTGCCCAGGGGTGGTCAGATACGCAGTATTTT
cdr3_aa: CASSLFAQGWSDTQYF

d_call: TRBD1
clone_size: NA
j_call: TRBJ1-2
v_call: TRBV7-9
cdr3_nt: TGTGCCAGCAGCTTTAGACAGGGCACTGGCTACACCTTC
cdr3_aa: CASSFRQGTGYTF

d_call: NA
clone_size: NA
j_call: TRBJ2-2
v_call: TRBV15
cdr3_nt: TGTGCCACCATAGAGCGTAGCGGCGGGGAGCTGTTTTTT
cdr3_aa: CATIERSGGELFF

d_call: NA
clone_size: NA
j_call: TRBJ2-5
v_call: TRBV6-1
cdr3_nt: TGTGCCACCTCCAGGGTGGGACAAGAGACCCAGTACTTC
cdr3_aa: CATSRVGQETQYF

d_call: NA
clone_size: NA
j_call: TRBJ1-1
v_call: TRBV6-1
cdr3_nt: TGTGCCAGCAGTGAGGGAGGGTACGCCACTGAAGCTTTCTTT
cdr3_aa: CASSEGGYATEAFF

d_call: TRBD1
clone_size: once
j_call: TRBJ2-3
v_call: TRBV27
cdr3_nt: TGTGCCAGCAGTAGACCGGGACAGGCTAGCACAGATACGCAGTATTTT
cdr3_aa: CASSRPGQASTDTQYF

d_call: NA
clone_size: NA
j_call: TRBJ1-5
v_call: TRBV12-5
cdr3_nt: TGTGCTAGTGGTTTTGGGGGCGGGCAGCCCCAGCATTTT
cdr3_aa: CASGFGGGQPQHF

d_call: TRBD2
clone_size: once
j_call: TRBJ2-3
v_call: TRBV6-4
cdr3_nt: TGTGCCAGCAGTGTCCTAGCGGGAGGCACAGATACGCAGTATTTT
cdr3_aa: CASSVLAGGTDTQYF

d_call: TRBD1
clone_size: NA
j_call: TRBJ2-7
v_call: TRBV28
cdr3_nt: TGTGCCAGCACCCGGGACAGGGGGACCTACGAGCAGTACTTC
cdr3_aa: CASTRDRGTYEQYF

d_call: NA
clone_size: NA
j_call: TRBJ2-1
v_call: TRBV11-3
cdr3_nt: TGTGCCAGCAGCTTAATTGGGGGGCTACACAATGAGCAGTTCTTC
cdr3_aa: CASSLIGGLHNEQFF

d_call: NA
clone_size: once
j_call: TRBJ1-2
v_call: TRBV28
cdr3_nt: TGTGCCAGCAGCAACGAACAGGCACGGGATGGCTACACCTTC
cdr3_aa: CASSNEQARDGYTF

d_call: NA
clone_size: NA
j_call: TRBJ2-7
v_call: TRBV28
cdr3_nt: TGTGCCAGCAGTTTAAGCCCAAACGAGCAGTACTTC
cdr3_aa: CASSLSPNEQYF

d_call: NA
clone_size: NA
j_call: TRBJ1-5
v_call: TRBV6-5
cdr3_nt: TGTGCCAGCAGTTACGGGGAAAGTGGGCCCCAGCATTTT
cdr3_aa: CASSYGESGPQHF

d_call: TRBD2
clone_size: NA
j_call: TRBJ2-2
v_call: TRBV5-1
cdr3_nt: TGCGCCAGCAGCTTGGTAGCGGGAGGGCCAAAGAGGTACACCGGGGAGCTGTTTTTT
cdr3_aa: CASSLVAGGPKRYTGELFF

d_call: NA
clone_size: NA
j_call: TRBJ1-1
v_call: TRBV19
cdr3_nt: TGTGCCAGCCGAGGGGTGACTGAAGCTTTCTTT
cdr3_aa: CASRGVTEAFF

d_call: TRBD1
clone_size: NA
j_call: TRBJ2-7
v_call: TRBV28
cdr3_nt: TGTGCCAGCAGCCCAGGACAGGGGGCATCCTCCTACGAGCAGTACTTC
cdr3_aa: CASSPGQGASSYEQYF

d_call: NA
clone_size: NA
j_call: TRBJ2-7
v_call: TRBV5-1
cdr3_nt: TGCGCCAGCAGCGAACCGGGACTCCACTACGAGCAGTACTTC
cdr3_aa: CASSEPGLHYEQYF

d_call: NA
clone_size: NA
j_call: TRBJ2-1
v_call: TRBV15
cdr3_nt: TGTGCCACCAGCAGAGTCCTCGGTGGGGGAACCTACAATGAGCAGTTCTTC
cdr3_aa: CATSRVLGGGTYNEQFF

d_call: NA
clone_size: NA
j_call: TRBJ2-4
v_call: TRBV5-1
cdr3_nt: TGCGCCAGCAGCTTGGACAGAGAAAACATTCAGTACTTC
cdr3_aa: CASSLDRENIQYF

d_call: NA
clone_size: NA
j_call: TRBJ2-1
v_call: TRBV11-2
cdr3_nt: TGTGCCAGCAGCTTAGGACGTTCCTGGGACAATGAGCAGTTCTTC
cdr3_aa: CASSLGRSWDNEQFF

d_call: TRBD2
clone_size: once
j_call: TRBJ2-1
v_call: TRBV5-1
cdr3_nt: TGCGCCACCTCAGTTTTTGCCCAGGGACTAGCGGGAGGATCTGAGCAGTTCTTC
cdr3_aa: CATSVFAQGLAGGSEQFF

d_call: NA
clone_size: NA
j_call: TRBJ2-1
v_call: TRBV2
cdr3_nt: TGTGCCAGCAGCGTTAGTAGGATCGGGCAGTTCTTC
cdr3_aa: CASSVSRIGQFF

d_call: TRBD1
clone_size: NA
j_call: TRBJ2-7
v_call: TRBV7-2
cdr3_nt: TGTGCCAGCAGCTTAGAGGGCTGGACAGGTGGGATGCAGTACTTC
cdr3_aa: CASSLEGWTGGMQYF

d_call: NA
clone_size: NA
j_call: TRBJ1-2
v_call: TRBV2
cdr3_nt: TGTGCCAGCAAGACAGGAGACTATGGCTACACCTTC
cdr3_aa: CASKTGDYGYTF

d_call: NA
clone_size: NA
j_call: TRBJ2-1
v_call: TRBV27
cdr3_nt: TGTGCCAGCAGTCGGGCGTGGAGCTCCTACAATGAGCAGTTCTTC
cdr3_aa: CASSRAWSSYNEQFF

d_call: NA
clone_size: NA
j_call: TRBJ2-7
v_call: TRBV7-2
cdr3_nt: TGTGCCAGCAGCTTATCGGGCGAGCAGTACTTC
cdr3_aa: CASSLSGEQYF

d_call: NA
clone_size: NA
j_call: TRBJ1-2
v_call: TRBV4-2
cdr3_nt: TGTGCCAGCAGCCAAGATGGGAGAGGGAACTATGGCTACACCTTC
cdr3_aa: CASSQDGRGNYGYTF

d_call: TRBD2
clone_size: NA
j_call: TRBJ2-1
v_call: TRBV28
cdr3_nt: TGTGCCAGCAGTCCCAGACTAGCGGGAGGGGTTGAGCAGTTCTTC
cdr3_aa: CASSPRLAGGVEQFF

d_call: NA
clone_size: NA
j_call: TRBJ2-1
v_call: TRBV5-6
cdr3_nt: TGTGCCAGCAGCTTGGAGTCTGAGGTCTCCTACAATGAGCAGTTCTTC
cdr3_aa: CASSLESEVSYNEQFF

d_call: NA
clone_size: once
j_call: TRBJ1-1
v_call: TRBV7-9
cdr3_nt: TGTGCCAGCAGCTTCAGGGGAAGCTTGAACACTGAAGCTTTCTTT
cdr3_aa: CASSFRGSLNTEAFF

d_call: TRBD2
clone_size: NA
j_call: TRBJ2-1
v_call: TRBV28
cdr3_nt: TGTGCCAGCAGCCCTAGTACGGGGGGCAATGAGCAGTTCTTC
cdr3_aa: CASSPSTGGNEQFF

d_call: TRBD2
clone_size: NA
j_call: TRBJ2-1
v_call: TRBV7-2
cdr3_nt: TGTGCCAGCAGTATACTAGCGGGAAGAGAGCAGTTCTTC
cdr3_aa: CASSILAGREQFF

d_call: TRBD2
clone_size: NA
j_call: TRBJ2-3
v_call: TRBV5-4
cdr3_nt: TGTGCCAGCAGCCTACGTAGCGGGAGGGCCACAGATACGCAGTATTTT
cdr3_aa: CASSLRSGRATDTQYF

d_call: TRBD2
clone_size: NA
j_call: TRBJ2-7
v_call: TRBV6-1
cdr3_nt: TGTGCCAGCAACCTAGCGGGAGTCTCCTACGAGCAGTACTTC
cdr3_aa: CASNLAGVSYEQYF

d_call: TRBD2
clone_size: NA
j_call: TRBJ2-3
v_call: TRBV18
cdr3_nt: TGTGCCAGCTCGCTTTTAGCGGGAGTAAGCACAGATACGCAGTATTTT
cdr3_aa: CASSLLAGVSTDTQYF

d_call: TRBD2
clone_size: NA
j_call: TRBJ2-1
v_call: TRBV5-4
cdr3_nt: TGTGCCAGCAGCCACGGACTAGCGGGAGCGGATAATGAGCAGTTCTTC
cdr3_aa: CASSHGLAGADNEQFF

d_call: TRBD2
clone_size: NA
j_call: TRBJ2-1
v_call: TRBV11-3
cdr3_nt: TGTGCCAGCAGCCCCGGGACTAACTCCTACAATGAGCAGTTCTTC
cdr3_aa: CASSPGTNSYNEQFF

d_call: NA
clone_size: NA
j_call: TRBJ2-1
v_call: TRBV6-4
cdr3_nt: TGTGCCAGCAGTGAAGGGGCCTACAATGAGCAGTTCTTC
cdr3_aa: CASSEGAYNEQFF

d_call: TRBD2
clone_size: once
j_call: TRBJ2-1
v_call: TRBV5-1
cdr3_nt: TGCGCCAGCAGCCAAGGACTAGCGGGAGAGGGGCTCGGTGAGCAGTTCTTC
cdr3_aa: CASSQGLAGEGLGEQFF

d_call: TRBD2
clone_size: NA
j_call: TRBJ2-7
v_call: TRBV28
cdr3_nt: TGTGCCAGCAGGGGACTAGCGGGAGTGTCCGAGCAGTACTTC
cdr3_aa: CASRGLAGVSEQYF

d_call: NA
clone_size: NA
j_call: TRBJ1-2
v_call: TRBV28
cdr3_nt: TGTGCCAGCAGTGGGCTCTATGGCTACACCTTC
cdr3_aa: CASSGLYGYTF